A single sample gave rise to the 9 T cell receptor beta chains below, sequenced in a study of blood T cell repertoires in COVID-19. Produced via immunoSEQ multiplex PCR; TCRdb's table is partial and in-frame only. Here the sample spans roughly 67,000 clones, around 83% being singletons. The specimen was peripheral blood. The origin of the receptors is a woman aged 60 to 75 with acute or convalescent COVID-19.

The gene calls are TRBV5-1 and TRBJ1-1; 10 nucleotides match TRBD1. Germline assignment: CDR1 SGHRS and CDR2 YFSETQ. V shed 4 bases and J 5 bases; nucleotides not matched to a gene: 14. This CDR3 has 17 amino acids. In DNA form, the CDR3 reads TGCGCCAGCAGCCCAGATCGAGGGACAGGGGAGGGGACTGAAGCTTTCTTT. Translating gives CASSPDRGTGEGTEAFF.

The chain is built from TRBV9 and TRBJ2-5; TRBD2 is a possible D gene (6 bases). This CDR3 has 15 amino acids. CDR1 is SGDLS and CDR2 is YYNGEE in the germline V gene. V lost 0 bases, J lost 1 base, and 10 bases lay in between. Here the CDR3 DNA reads TGTGCCAGCAGCGTAGCTACGGGGGTCCAAGAGACCCAGTACTTC. It yields the protein CASSVATGVQETQYF.

The rearrangement joins TRBV7-9 to TRBJ1-3; D is unclear. V shed 5 bases and J shed 2 bases, with 13 bases lying between them. From germline, CDR1 is SEHNR and CDR2 FQNEAQ (reference sequence). The CDR3 runs 15 residues. CDR3 nucleotides: TGTGCCAGCAGCCCCCTGGCAGGCACTGGAAACACCATATATTTT. It encodes CASSPLAGTGNTIYF.

The chain carries TRBV30 and TRBJ2-1; D perhaps matches TRBD1 (5 bases). The V and J ends lost 7 bases and 0 bases respectively, with 13 bases between them. The CDR3 length is 14 residues. In germline, CDR1 is GTSNPN, CDR2 SVGIG (reference sequence). The CDR3 loop reads CASTGPSSYNEQFF. Written as DNA, the CDR3 is TGTGCCTCTACAGGCCCGAGCTCCTACAATGAGCAGTTCTTC.

The CDR3 protein is CASSRRGGYTF. CDR3 nucleotide sequence: TGTGCCAGCAGTCGCAGGGGGGGCTACACCTTC. The rearrangement links TRBV12-3 or TRBV12-4 to TRBJ1-2, with 7 bases fitting TRBD1. Trimming took 5 bases from V and 8 from J; bases not matched to a gene: 2. This CDR3 spans 11 amino acids.

J is TRBJ1-2 and V is TRBV6-5; D remains unclear. The V and J ends lost 6 bases and 5 bases respectively, with 10 bases between them. Germline CDR1 and CDR2: MNHEY and SVGAGI. The CDR3 consists of 12 residues. Written as DNA, the CDR3 is TGTGCCAGCAGGCTCCGCGATTATGGCTACACCTTC. It is translated as CASRLRDYGYTF.

The chain links TRBV5-4 to TRBJ1-2, with 7 bases lining up with TRBD1. Germline loops: CDR1 SGHNT, CDR2 YYREEE (reference sequence). The V and J ends lost 0 bases and 7 bases, in that order; junction bases with no gene match: 3. The CDR3 contains 13 residues. CDR3 sequence reads: CASSLDRGAGYTF. The CDR3, as DNA: TGTGCCAGCAGCTTGGACAGGGGAGCTGGCTACACCTTC.

This chain links TRBV6-5 with TRBJ2-7; 9 bases are a match to TRBD1. V shed 6 bases, J shed 6 bases, and the junction held 6 bases outside the gene matches. The CDR3 spans 13 residues. Germline V gene data show CDR1 as MNHEY and CDR2 as SVGAGI. The chain's CDR3 is CASSSGTGFEQYF. CDR3 DNA sequence: TGTGCCAGCAGCTCCGGGACAGGGTTCGAGCAGTACTTC.

The chain has TRBV19 and TRBJ2-3, with 10 nucleotides matching TRBD1. CDR3 length: 16 amino acids. The germline V gene encodes CDR1 LNHDA and CDR2 SQIVND (reference sequence). V shed 3 bases, J shed 4 bases, and the junction held 7 bases outside the gene matches. This CDR3 reads CASSIHRDRGSDTQYF. CDR3 DNA sequence: TGTGCCAGTAGTATCCACCGGGACAGGGGTTCAGATACGCAGTATTTT.